The sequence of this T cell receptor (beta chain) was determined in a study of T cell responses to AZD1222 COVID-19 vaccine. About the research overall: Timing groups of about 4 and about 12 weeks for second doses were pooled. General observations from the study: Clonal diversity was possibly underestimated, and white British individuals and females predominated among donors. Samples come after the peak T cell response, not at day 14. Nearly half of unique spike-specific TCRs reportedly avoided B.1.351 and B.1.1.7 mutated regions.

As for this clone: As yet, its antigen is unknown.

CDR1 is LGHDT and CDR2 is YNNKEL in the germline V gene (reference sequence). Trimming cost V 1 base and J 0 bases; bases outside gene matches: 6. The CDR3 runs to 17 residues. Here immunoSEQ multiplex PCR was the method, and the copy in TCRdb shows in-frame clones only, minus some. The table lists about 84,000 clones, approximately 90% of them singletons. The sequence was obtained from an adult in good health. The specimen was peripheral blood, collected on day 0 of AZD1222 vaccination. This chain joins TRBV3-1 (or the pseudogene TRBV3-2) and TRBJ2-3; 8 bases fit TRBD2. The CDR3 is CASSQAEASGSTDTQYF. The CDR3 DNA is TGTGCCAGCAGCCAAGCGGAGGCTAGCGGGAGCACAGATACGCAGTATTTT.